This TCR beta chain was observed in a study of blood T cells in healthy people across ages. Study conclusions and caveats: Fewer expanded clones and more diversity marked long-lived versus aged donors.

The CDR3 is made up of 16 amino acids. CDR1 SGDLS and CDR2 YYNGEE come from the germline V gene. V was cut by 3 bases and J by 2 bases, with 15 bases left in between. For the second PCR, which ran for about 7 to 12 cycles, a sample-barcoded 5' primer and a J-beta primer mix were used. Each cDNA molecule carried a tag from a template-switch adaptor that contained 12 random nucleotides. TCRdb re-called the 5' RACE reads through MiXCR, storing one row per CDR3 protein. In the table there are about 1.5 million distinct CDR3 sequences, less than 45% of which are singletons. Comments on this clonotype: The antigen is not known.

This chain joins TRBV9 and TRBJ2-1; either TRBD1 or TRBD2 may fit D (5 bases each). This TCR was sampled from a woman aged 18 to 35 in good health. The sequenced material came from blood. The CDR3 here is CASSADSGTPYNEQFF. The CDR3 DNA sequence: TGTGCCAGCAGCGCCGATTCCGGGACGCCCTACAATGAGCAGTTCTTC.